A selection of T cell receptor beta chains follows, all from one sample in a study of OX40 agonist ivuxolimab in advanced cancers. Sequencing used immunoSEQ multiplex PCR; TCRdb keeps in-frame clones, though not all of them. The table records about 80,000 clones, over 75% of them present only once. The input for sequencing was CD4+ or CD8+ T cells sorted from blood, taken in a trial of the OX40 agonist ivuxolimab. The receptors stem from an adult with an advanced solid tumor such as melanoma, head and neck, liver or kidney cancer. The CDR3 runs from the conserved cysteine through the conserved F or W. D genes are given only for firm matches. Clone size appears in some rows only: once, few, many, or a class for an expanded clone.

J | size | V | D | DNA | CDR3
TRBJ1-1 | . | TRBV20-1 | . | TGCAGTGCCGGACCCACTGAAGCTTTCTTT | CSAGPTEAFF
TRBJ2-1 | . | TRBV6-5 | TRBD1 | TGTGCCAGCAGTTATCTCGGGACAGGGGGCGGCGGTGAGCAGTTCTTC | CASSYLGTGGGGEQFF
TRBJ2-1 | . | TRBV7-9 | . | TGTGCCAGCAGCTTCTATCATGAGCAGTTCTTC | CASSFYHEQFF
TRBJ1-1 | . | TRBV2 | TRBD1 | TGTGCCAGCAGGCGACAGGGGGCGATCAACACTGAAGCTTTCTTT | CASRRQGAINTEAFF
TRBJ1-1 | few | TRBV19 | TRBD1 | TGTGCCAGCCTCAGGGGGCATCTGAACACTGAAGCTTTCTTT | CASLRGHLNTEAFF
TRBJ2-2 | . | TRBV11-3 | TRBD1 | TGTGCCAGCAGCCCGGACAGGGCTCGTAGTGGGACCGGGGAGCTGTTTTTT | CASSPDRARSGTGELFF
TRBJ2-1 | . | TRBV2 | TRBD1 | TGTGCCAGCGGAGGACAGGGTAGCAATGAGCAGTTCTTC | CASGGQGSNEQFF
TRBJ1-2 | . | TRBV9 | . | TGTGCCAGCAGCGTTTTGGGTTCTGAATTGGGTGGCTACACCTTC | CASSVLGSELGGYTF
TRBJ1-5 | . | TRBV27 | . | TGTGCCAGCAGTTTCGGGCAGGGAGGAGGACAGCCCCAGCATTTT | CASSFGQGGGQPQHF
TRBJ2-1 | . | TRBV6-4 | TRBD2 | TGTGCCAGCAGTTCTACTAGCGGACTTTACAATGAGCAGTTCTTC | CASSSTSGLYNEQFF
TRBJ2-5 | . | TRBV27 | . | TGTGCCAGCAAAACCCGGGACCAGGGACCGGAGACCCAGTACTTC | CASKTRDQGPETQYF
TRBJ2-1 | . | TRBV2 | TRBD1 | TGTGCCAGCAGGCCGACAGGGTGGAATGAGCAGTTCTTC | CASRPTGWNEQFF
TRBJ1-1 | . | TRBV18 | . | TGTGCCAGCTCACCTAGCGCGAACACTGAAGCTTTCTTT | CASSPSANTEAFF
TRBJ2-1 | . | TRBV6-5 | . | TGTGCCAGCAGTTACGACCGGTTACGGCTCACTGAGCAGTTCTTC | CASSYDRLRLTEQFF
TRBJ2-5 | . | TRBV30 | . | TGTGCCTGGAGTCGAGCGTCCCAAGAGACCCAGTACTTC | CAWSRASQETQYF
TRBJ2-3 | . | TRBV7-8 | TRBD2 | TGTGCCAGCAGCAAACGAGCGGGGGGGACAGATACGCAGTATTTT | CASSKRAGGTDTQYF
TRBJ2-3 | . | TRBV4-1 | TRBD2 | TGCGCCAGCAGCCAAGATCTAGGAGCGGGGGGGAGGAATACGCAGTATTTT | CASSQDLGAGGRNTQYF
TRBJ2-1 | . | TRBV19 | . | TGTGCCAGTAGTATACGGGCAGGTCAAGGTGAGCAGTTCTTC | CASSIRAGQGEQFF
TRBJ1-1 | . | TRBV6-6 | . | TGTGCCAGCAGTTACTGGGAGAACACTGAAGCTTTCTTT | CASSYWENTEAFF
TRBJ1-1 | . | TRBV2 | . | TGTGCCAGCAGTGTCTTGGGGGGAACTGAAGCTTTCTTT | CASSVLGGTEAFF
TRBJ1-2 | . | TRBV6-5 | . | TGTGCCAGCAGTTACCTAGAGGGGCCCTATGGCTACACCTTC | CASSYLEGPYGYTF
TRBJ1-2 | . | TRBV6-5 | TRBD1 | TGTGCCAGCAACAGACAGGGGACAGCTAACTATGGCTACACCTTC | CASNRQGTANYGYTF
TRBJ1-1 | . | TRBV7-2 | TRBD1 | TGTGCCAGCAGCACCTCCGGGACAGGGTTAAGTATGGCTTTCTTT | CASSTSGTGLSMAFF
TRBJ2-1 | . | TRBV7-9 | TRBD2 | TGTGCCAGCACCGCTGGGGGGGGCAATGAGCAGTTCTTC | CASTAGGGNEQFF
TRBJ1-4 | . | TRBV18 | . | TGTGCCAGCTCCCGGGGAGTTAATGAAAAACTGTTTTTT | CASSRGVNEKLFF
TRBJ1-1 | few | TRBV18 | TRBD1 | TGTGCCAGCTCACCGGACAGGGGAGACACTGAAGCTTTCTTT | CASSPDRGDTEAFF
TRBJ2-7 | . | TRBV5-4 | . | TGTGCCAGCAGCCCCGCGGAAGGCTACGAGCAGTACTTC | CASSPAEGYEQYF
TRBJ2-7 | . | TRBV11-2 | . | TGTGCCAGCAGCCCCGGACAGCCCTACGAGCAGTACTTC | CASSPGQPYEQYF
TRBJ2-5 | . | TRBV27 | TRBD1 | TGTGCCAGCAGTCCTAGACAGGGGGGAGAGACCCAGTACTTC | CASSPRQGGETQYF
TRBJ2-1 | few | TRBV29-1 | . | TGCAGCGTGGACACAGGGCCTAGCTCCTACAATGAGCAGTTCTTC | CSVDTGPSSYNEQFF
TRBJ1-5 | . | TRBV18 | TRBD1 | TGTGCCAGCTCACCACGTAGGGACAGCTATCAGCCCCAGCATTTT | CASSPRRDSYQPQHF
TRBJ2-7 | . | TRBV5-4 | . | TGTGCCAGCAGCGGGGGCGGGAATGCTGCTCCCTACGAGCAGTACTTC | CASSGGGNAAPYEQYF
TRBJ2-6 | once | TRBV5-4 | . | TGTGCCAGCACCCCTCTCAGGGGTTCTGGGGCCAACGTCCTGACTTTC | CASTPLRGSGANVLTF